This entry describes one T cell receptor beta chain. The authors' processing: Amplification of reference gene primers provided the estimated nucleated cell counts. Only in-frame clones appear in the TCRdb table, and some are missing; sequencing was by immunoSEQ multiplex PCR. V and J calls and clone size follow that table, whereas D and trimming were derived from the DNA. The sample contains 250,000 or so clones, 83% of which appear only once. The data derive from a study of blood T cell repertoires in COVID-19. As for the study in general: Whether acute or convalescent, the COVID-19 samples came from the United States, Italy and Spain. T cells, B-cell-depleted T cells, or PBMCs supplied cDNA or gDNA.

CDR1 is MDHEN and CDR2 is SYDVKM in the germline V gene. The CDR3 is 17 amino acids. V gave up 2 bases and J gave up 4 bases, with 21 bases separating them. The source material was peripheral blood. The TCR was taken from a human donor in a cohort sampled during active COVID-19. The V call is TRBV28, the J call TRBJ2-7, with D tentatively TRBD1 (5 bases). CDR3 DNA: TGTGCCAGCAGTTTACGCGTGTTCGGACAAGTCAGGTACGAGCAGTACTTC. Translation gives CASSLRVFGQVRYEQYF. Full variable domain (remainder filled in from reference TRBV28 and TRBJ2-7): DVKVTQSSRYLVKRTGEKVFLECVQDMDHENMFWYRQDPGLGLRLIYFSYDVKMKEKGDIPEGYSVSREKKERFSLILESASTNQTSMYLCASSLRVFGQVRYEQYFGPGTRLTVT.